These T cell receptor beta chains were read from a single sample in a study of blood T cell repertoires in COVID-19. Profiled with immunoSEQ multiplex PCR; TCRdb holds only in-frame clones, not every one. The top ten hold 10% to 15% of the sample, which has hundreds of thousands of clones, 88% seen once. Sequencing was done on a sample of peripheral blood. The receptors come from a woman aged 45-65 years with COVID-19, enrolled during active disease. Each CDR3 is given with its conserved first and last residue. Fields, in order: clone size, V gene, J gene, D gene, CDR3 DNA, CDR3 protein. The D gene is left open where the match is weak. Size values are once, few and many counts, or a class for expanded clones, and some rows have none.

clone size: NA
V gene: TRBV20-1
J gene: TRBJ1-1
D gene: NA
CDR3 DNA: TGCAGTGCTAGTTCTCTTATTTCGACAGCCAACACTGAAGCTTTCTTT
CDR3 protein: CSASSLISTANTEAFF

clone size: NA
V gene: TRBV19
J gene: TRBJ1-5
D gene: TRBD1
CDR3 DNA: TGTGCCAGTAAGACAGGGCTATATAGCAATCAGCCCCAGCATTTT
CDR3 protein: CASKTGLYSNQPQHF

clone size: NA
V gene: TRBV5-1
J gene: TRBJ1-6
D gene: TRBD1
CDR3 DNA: TGCGCCAGCAGCTTGGACAGGGGGAGATCACCCCTCCACTTT
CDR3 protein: CASSLDRGRSPLHF

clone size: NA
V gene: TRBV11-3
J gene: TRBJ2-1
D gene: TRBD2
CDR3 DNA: TGTGCCAGCAGCCATCCGAACGGACTAGCGGGGGGACCCCACAATGAGCAGTTCTTC
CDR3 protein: CASSHPNGLAGGPHNEQFF

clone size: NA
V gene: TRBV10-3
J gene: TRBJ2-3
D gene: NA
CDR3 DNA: TGTGCCATCAGTGATGGGCTAGCAGGGGCAGATACGCAGTATTTT
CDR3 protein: CAISDGLAGADTQYF

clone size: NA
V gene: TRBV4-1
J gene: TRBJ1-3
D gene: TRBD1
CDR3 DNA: TGCGCCAGCAGCCTCCGTGGGGCAGGGGGCATCTCTGGAAACACCATATATTTT
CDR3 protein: CASSLRGAGGISGNTIYF

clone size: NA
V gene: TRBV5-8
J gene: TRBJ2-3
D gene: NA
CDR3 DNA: TGTGCCAGCAGCCCGCGACGGGATGCGCAGTATTTT
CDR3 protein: CASSPRRDAQYF

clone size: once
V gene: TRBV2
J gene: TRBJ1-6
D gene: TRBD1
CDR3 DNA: TGTGCCAGCAGTGACGACAGGGTTGTGGATTCACCCCTCCACTTT
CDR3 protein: CASSDDRVVDSPLHF

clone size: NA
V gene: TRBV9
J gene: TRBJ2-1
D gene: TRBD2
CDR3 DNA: TGTGCCAGCAGCGTAGGACCCAGGCCGGGACTAGCTCTCGATGAGCAGTTCTTC
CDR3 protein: CASSVGPRPGLALDEQFF

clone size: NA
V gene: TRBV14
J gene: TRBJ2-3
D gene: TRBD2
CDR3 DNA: TGTGCCAGCAACGGACTAGCGGGGGGAACAGATACGCAGTATTTT
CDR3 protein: CASNGLAGGTDTQYF

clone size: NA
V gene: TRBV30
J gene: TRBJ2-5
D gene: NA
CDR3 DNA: TGTGCCGGGACCACAGGGACCCAAGAGACCCAGTACTTC
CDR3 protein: CAGTTGTQETQYF

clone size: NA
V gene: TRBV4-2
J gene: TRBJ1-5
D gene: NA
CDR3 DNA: TGTGCCAGCAGCCAAGCCAGGCACCAGCCCCAGCATTTT
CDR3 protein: CASSQARHQPQHF

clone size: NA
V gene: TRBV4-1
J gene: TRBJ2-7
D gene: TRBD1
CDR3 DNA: TGCGCCAGCAGCCGGACAGGGCCCACCTACGAGCAGTACTTC
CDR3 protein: CASSRTGPTYEQYF

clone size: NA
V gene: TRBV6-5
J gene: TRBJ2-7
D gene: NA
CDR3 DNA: TGTGCCAGCACGGGGGTTACGGACGAGCAGTACTTC
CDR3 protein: CASTGVTDEQYF

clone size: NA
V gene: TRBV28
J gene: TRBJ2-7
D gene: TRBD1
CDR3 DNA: TGTGCCAGCAGCCACGGACAGGGGGCGCTCGGGGGGGCCAACGAGCAGTACTTC
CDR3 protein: CASSHGQGALGGANEQYF

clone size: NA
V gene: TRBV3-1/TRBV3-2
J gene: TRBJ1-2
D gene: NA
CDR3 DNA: TGTGCCAGCAGCCAAGCTCTCGGGGATGGAGGCTACACCTTC
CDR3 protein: CASSQALGDGGYTF

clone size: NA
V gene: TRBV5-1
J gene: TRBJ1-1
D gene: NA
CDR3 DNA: TGCGCCAGCAGCCCCGGGCCCGGGGGGGACACTGAAGCTTTCTTT
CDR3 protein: CASSPGPGGDTEAFF

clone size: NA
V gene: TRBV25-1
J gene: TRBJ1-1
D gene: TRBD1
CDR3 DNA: TGTGCCAGCAGTGAATCAGACAGGGGTCGAGCTTTCTTT
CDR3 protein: CASSESDRGRAFF

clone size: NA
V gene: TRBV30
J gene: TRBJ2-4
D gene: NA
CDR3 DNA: TGTGCCGGGTCCAAACACGGGGCCAAAAACATTCAGTACTTC
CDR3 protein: CAGSKHGAKNIQYF

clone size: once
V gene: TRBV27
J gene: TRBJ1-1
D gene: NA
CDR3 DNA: TGTGCCAGCAGTTCTGACAGGACCGCGAACACTGAAGCTTTCTTT
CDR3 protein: CASSSDRTANTEAFF

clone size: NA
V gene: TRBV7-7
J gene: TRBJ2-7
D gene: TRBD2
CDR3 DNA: TGTGCCAGCAGCCCCTCTAGCGGGAGCTCCTACGAGCAGTACTTC
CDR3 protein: CASSPSSGSSYEQYF

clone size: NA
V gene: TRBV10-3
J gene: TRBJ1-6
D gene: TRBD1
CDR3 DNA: TGTGCCATCAGCGAGGGGGCAATGGGTTCACCCCTCCACTTT
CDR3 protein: CAISEGAMGSPLHF

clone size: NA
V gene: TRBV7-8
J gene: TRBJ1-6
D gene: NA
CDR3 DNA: TGTGCCAGCGGGGCGGAGTTGGCTCCGAATTCACCCCTCCACTTT
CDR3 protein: CASGAELAPNSPLHF

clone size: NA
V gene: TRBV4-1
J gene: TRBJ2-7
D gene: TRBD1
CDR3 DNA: TGCGCCAGCAGCCAAGCCGGGACAGGGGACTACGAGCAGTACTTC
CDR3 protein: CASSQAGTGDYEQYF

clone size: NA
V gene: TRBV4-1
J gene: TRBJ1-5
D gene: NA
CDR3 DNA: TGCGCCAGCAGCCAATTCAGGGTAGATGGCAATCAGCCCCAGCATTTT
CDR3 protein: CASSQFRVDGNQPQHF

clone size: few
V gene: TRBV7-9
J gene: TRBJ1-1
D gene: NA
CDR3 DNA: TGTGCCAGCAGCCGGCGGGACACTGAAGCTTTCTTT
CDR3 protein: CASSRRDTEAFF

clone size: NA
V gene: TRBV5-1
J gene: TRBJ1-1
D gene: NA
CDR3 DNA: TGCGCCAGCATGCGGCAGGGGTCGACTGAAGCTTTCTTT
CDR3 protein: CASMRQGSTEAFF

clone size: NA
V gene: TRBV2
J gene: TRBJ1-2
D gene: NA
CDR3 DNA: TGTGCCAGCAGGGGAGGGGGGACTCGGGACTATGGCTACACCTTC
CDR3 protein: CASRGGGTRDYGYTF

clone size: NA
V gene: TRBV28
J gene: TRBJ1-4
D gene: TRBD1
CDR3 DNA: TGTGCCAGCAGACCCTCACCGGGACAGGGCGTTGAAAAACTGTTTTTT
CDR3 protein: CASRPSPGQGVEKLFF

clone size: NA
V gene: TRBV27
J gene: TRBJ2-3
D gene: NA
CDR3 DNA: TGTGCCAGCAGTTCTCACTCCACAGATACGCAGTATTTT
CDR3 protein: CASSSHSTDTQYF

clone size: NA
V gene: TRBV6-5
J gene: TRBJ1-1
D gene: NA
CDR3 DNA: TGTGCCAGCACCAGGACAGACCTGAGCACTGAAGCTTTCTTT
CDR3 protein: CASTRTDLSTEAFF

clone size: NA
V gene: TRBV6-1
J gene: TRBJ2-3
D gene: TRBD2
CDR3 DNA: TGTGCCAGCAGTGATATACTAGCGGCCACAGATACGCAGTATTTT
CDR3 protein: CASSDILAATDTQYF

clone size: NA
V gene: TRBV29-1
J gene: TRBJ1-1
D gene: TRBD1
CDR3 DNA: TGCAGCGTTGGACAGGGTGCCACTGAAGCTTTCTTT
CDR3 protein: CSVGQGATEAFF

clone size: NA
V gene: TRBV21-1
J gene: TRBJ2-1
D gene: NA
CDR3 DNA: TGTGCCAGCAGCAAAACTAGCGGGGGTTACAATGAGCAGTTCTTC
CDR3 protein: CASSKTSGGYNEQFF

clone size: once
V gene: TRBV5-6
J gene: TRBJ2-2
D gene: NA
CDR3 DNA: TGTGCCAGCAGCTTAGCTAGTCGGCAGACCGGGGAGCTGTTTTTT
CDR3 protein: CASSLASRQTGELFF

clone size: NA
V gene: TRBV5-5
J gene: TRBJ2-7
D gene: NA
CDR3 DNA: TGTGCCAGCAGCTGGGACATGGGGGCGTTCTACGAGCAGTACTTC
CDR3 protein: CASSWDMGAFYEQYF

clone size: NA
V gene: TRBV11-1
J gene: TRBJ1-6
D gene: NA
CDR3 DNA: TGTGCCAGCAGCTGGGGGGACAATTCACCCCTCCACTTT
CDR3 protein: CASSWGDNSPLHF

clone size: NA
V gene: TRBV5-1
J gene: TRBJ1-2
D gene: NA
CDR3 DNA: TGCGCCAGCAGCTTGGTTTTTCGGCAGGGGTCATTCGGCTACACCTTC
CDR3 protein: CASSLVFRQGSFGYTF

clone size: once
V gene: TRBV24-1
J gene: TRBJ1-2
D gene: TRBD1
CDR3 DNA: TGTGCCACCAGTGATGGGACAGGGGGCTGGGAAGGCTACACCTTC
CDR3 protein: CATSDGTGGWEGYTF

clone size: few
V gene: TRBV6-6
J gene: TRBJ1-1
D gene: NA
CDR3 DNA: TGTGCCAGCTTGAGAGAGGGAAAGGCTGAAGCTTTCTTT
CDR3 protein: CASLREGKAEAFF

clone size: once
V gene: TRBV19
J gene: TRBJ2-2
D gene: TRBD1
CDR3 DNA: TGTGCCGGTCGCAAGGGGGCGGTTACCGGGGAGCTGTTTTTT
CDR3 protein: CAGRKGAVTGELFF

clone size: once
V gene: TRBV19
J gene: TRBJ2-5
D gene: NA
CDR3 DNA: TGTGCCAGTAGTATTGGGGGGTTGACCCAGTACTTC
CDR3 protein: CASSIGGLTQYF

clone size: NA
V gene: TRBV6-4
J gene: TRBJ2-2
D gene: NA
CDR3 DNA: TGTGCCAGCAACTCGGGCACCGGGGAGCTGTTTTTT
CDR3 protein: CASNSGTGELFF

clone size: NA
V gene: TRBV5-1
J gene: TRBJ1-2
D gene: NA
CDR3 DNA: TGCGCCAGCAGCTTGCAGGGGCACTATGGCTACACCTTC
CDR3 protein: CASSLQGHYGYTF

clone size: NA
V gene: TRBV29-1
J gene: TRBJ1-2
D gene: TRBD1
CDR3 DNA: TGCAGCGTTGAAGGGGACAGGTTAGATTCCGGCTATGGCTACACCTTC
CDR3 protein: CSVEGDRLDSGYGYTF

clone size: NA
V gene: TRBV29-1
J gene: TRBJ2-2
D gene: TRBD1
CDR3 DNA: TGCAGCGTTACAGGACAGGCTGAAAGCACCGGGGAGCTGTTTTTT
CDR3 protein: CSVTGQAESTGELFF

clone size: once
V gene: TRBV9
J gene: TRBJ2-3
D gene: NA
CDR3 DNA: TGTGCCAGCACCCCGGGACACTTTCGCACAGATACGCAGTATTTT
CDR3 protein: CASTPGHFRTDTQYF

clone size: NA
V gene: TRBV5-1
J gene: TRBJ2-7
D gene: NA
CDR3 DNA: TGCGCCAGCAGTTCAGGGGTTTCCTACGAGCAGTACTTC
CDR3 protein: CASSSGVSYEQYF

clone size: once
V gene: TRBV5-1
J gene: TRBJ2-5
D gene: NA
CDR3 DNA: TGCGCCAGCAGCATGCATCCCCGCGGTGAGGAGACCCAGTACTTC
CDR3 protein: CASSMHPRGEETQYF

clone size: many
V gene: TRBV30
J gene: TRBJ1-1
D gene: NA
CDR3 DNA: TGTGCCTGGGATCAGGGGAACACTGAAGCTTTCTTT
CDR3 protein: CAWDQGNTEAFF

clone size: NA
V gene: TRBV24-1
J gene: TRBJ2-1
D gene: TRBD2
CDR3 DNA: TGTGCCACCAGTGACGCACGGGGGGAACAATTGAATGAGCAGTTCTTC
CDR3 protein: CATSDARGEQLNEQFF

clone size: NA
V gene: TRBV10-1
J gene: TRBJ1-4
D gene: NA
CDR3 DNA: TGCGCCAGCAGTGACTCGGGGGTCACTAATGAAAAACTGTTTTTT
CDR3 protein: CASSDSGVTNEKLFF

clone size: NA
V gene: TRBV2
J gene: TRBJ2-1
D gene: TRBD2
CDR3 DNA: TGTGCCAGCATGAGGGAGACTAGCGGGGGGCCTAGCTCCTACAATGAGCAGTTCTTC
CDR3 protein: CASMRETSGGPSSYNEQFF

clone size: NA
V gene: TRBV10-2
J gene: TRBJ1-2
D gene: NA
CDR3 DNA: TGCGCCAGCAGCGAGAGCCTCCGGGGCTATGGCTACACCTTC
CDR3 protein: CASSESLRGYGYTF

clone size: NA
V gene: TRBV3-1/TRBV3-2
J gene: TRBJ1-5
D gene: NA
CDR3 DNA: TGTGCCAGCAGCCCGGGACTGTATAGCAATCAGCCCCAGCATTTT
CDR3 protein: CASSPGLYSNQPQHF

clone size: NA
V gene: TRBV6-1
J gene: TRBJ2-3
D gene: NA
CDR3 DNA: TGTGCCAGTATGCGGGGATCTAGCACAGATACGCAGTATTTT
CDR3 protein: CASMRGSSTDTQYF

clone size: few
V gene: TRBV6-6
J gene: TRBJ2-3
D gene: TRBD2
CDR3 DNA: TGTGCCAGCAGTCCCGGACTAGCGGGGGGGCCAATATTCACAGATACGCAGTATTTT
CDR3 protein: CASSPGLAGGPIFTDTQYF

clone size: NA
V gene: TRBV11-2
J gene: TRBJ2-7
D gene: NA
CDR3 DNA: TGTGCCAGCAGCTTACTCACAGGGAACTACGAGCAGTACTTC
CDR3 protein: CASSLLTGNYEQYF